These 22 T cell receptor beta chains originate from one sample sequenced in a study of T cell responses to AZD1222 COVID-19 vaccine. TCRdb's copy holds only in-frame clones and misses some; the assay was immunoSEQ multiplex PCR. This table has some 170,000 clones, approximately 92% appearing once. Sequenced material: peripheral blood, taken 28 days after the second dose of the MenACWY control vaccine. These receptors all come from an adult who received the MenACWY meningococcal vaccine as a control.

The chain joins TRBV4-3 to TRBJ1-5; D call uncertain. Germline V gene sequence: CDR1 LGHNA, CDR2 YSLEER. Trimming took 0 bases from V and 7 from J, leaving 13 bases between them. This CDR3 spans 15 amino acids. The CDR3 DNA reads TGCGCCAGCAGCCAAGATGGGCGCGAAGAACAGCCCCAGCATTTT. Translation gives CASSQDGREEQPQHF.

The chain joins TRBV4-2 to TRBJ1-4; tentatively, D is TRBD1 (6 bases). Germline V gene sequence: CDR1 LGHNA, CDR2 YNFKEQ. The V end was cut by 2 bases, the J end by 7 bases, with 14 bases between. CDR3 length: 15 residues. The CDR3 sequence: CASSQNRGASEKLFF. The CDR3 DNA follows: TGTGCCAGCAGCCAAAACCGGGGGGCCAGTGAAAAACTGTTTTTT.

The chain employs TRBV5-4 and TRBJ2-2; TRBD1 matches at 7 bases. The CDR3 spans 17 residues. Per the germline V gene, CDR1 is SGHNT and CDR2 is YYREEE (reference sequence). J lost 0 bases, V lost 1 base, and 6 bases had no gene match. CDR3 bases: TGTGCCAGCAGCTTGAATGGTGGGACAGCGAACACCGGGGAGCTGTTTTTT. It is translated as CASSLNGGTANTGELFF.

The rearrangement joins TRBV19 to TRBJ1-5; D possibly corresponds to TRBD1 (5 bases). Germline values: CDR1 LNHDA, CDR2 SQIVND (reference sequence). Trimming removed 1 base at V and 7 bases at J, with 17 bases between. The CDR3 covers 16 residues. CDR3 protein: CASSIAGTKTRQPQHF. The CDR3 DNA reads TGTGCCAGTAGTATAGCGGGGACGAAAACGAGGCAGCCCCAGCATTTT.

The V gene is TRBV7-3, the J gene TRBJ2-2; 7 bases match TRBD1. Germline trimming cut 5 bases from V and 6 bases from J; bases unmatched to any gene: 24. Germline assignment: CDR1 SGHTA and CDR2 FQGTGA. The CDR3 length is 20 residues. For the CDR3, the DNA is TGTGCCAGCAGCCGCGGGCCGCACAGGGGCTTGAGTGGGGAATCCGGGGAGCTGTTTTTT. This gives the protein CASSRGPHRGLSGESGELFF. Supplemented by reference TRBV7-3 and TRBJ2-2, the full variable domain reads GAGVSQTPSNKVTEKGKYVELRCDPISGHTALYWYRQSLGQGPEFLIYFQGTGAADDSGLPNDRFFAVRPEGSVSTLKIQRTERGDSAVYLCASSRGPHRGLSGESGELFFGEGSRLTVL.

The sample holds one count of this clone. The chain is built from TRBV5-1 and TRBJ1-4; weak D call: TRBD1 (6 bases). CDR3 length equals 14 residues. Germline V CDR1 and CDR2: SGHRS, YFSETQ. V lost 3 bases and J lost 5, with 11 bases in between. The CDR3 spells CASSYGGFNEKLFF. In nucleotides, the CDR3 is TGCGCCAGCAGCTATGGGGGCTTCAATGAAAAACTGTTTTTT.

The CDR3 protein is CAISVQGATYEQYF. As DNA, the CDR3 is TGTGCCATCAGTGTACAGGGGGCCACGTACGAGCAGTACTTC. This rearrangement joins TRBV10-3 to TRBJ2-7; 9 bases match TRBD1. The J segment lost 4 bases and the V segment lost 4 bases, leaving 5 bases of the junction unmatched. Germline V gene data show CDR1 as ENHRY and CDR2 as SYGVKD. The length of the CDR3 is 14 residues.

This chain links TRBV6-5 with TRBJ1-5; 10 bases agree with TRBD1. CDR1 MNHEY and CDR2 SVGAGI come from the germline V gene. The trim removed 6 bases at V and 3 bases at J, leaving 5 bases unmatched. This CDR3 is built from 15 residues. The CDR3 sequence: CASSPGTGANQPQHF. Written as DNA, the CDR3 is TGTGCCAGCAGCCCCGGGACAGGGGCCAATCAGCCCCAGCATTTT.

The CDR3 DNA follows: TGCAGCGTTGAGAAGTTGGCAGGGCGGACTGAAGCTTTCTTT. Residues: CSVEKLAGRTEAFF. This rearrangement joins TRBV29-1 to TRBJ1-1; TRBD1 might be the D (5 bases). The germline V gene encodes CDR1 SQVTM and CDR2 ANQGSEA. The CDR3 totals 14 residues. Between the trimmed V and J ends, which lost 3 bases and 5 bases, there was a span of 16 bases. Full variable domain (rest looked up from reference TRBV29-1 and TRBJ1-1): SAVISQKPSRDICQRGTSLTIQCQVDSQVTMMFWYRQQPGQSLTLIATANQGSEATYESGFVIDKFPISRPNLTFSTLTVSNMSPEDSSIYLCSVEKLAGRTEAFFGQGTRLTVV.

This clone was counted only a few times. This chain connects TRBV4-1 to TRBJ1-3; perhaps TRBD1 as D (5 bases). CDR1 MGHRA and CDR2 YSYEKL come from the germline V gene. This CDR3 comprises 16 residues. V dropped 4 bases and J dropped 0 bases, with 13 bases sitting between them. The CDR3 sequence: CASSPSRARSGNTIYF. DNA of the CDR3: TGCGCCAGCAGCCCGAGCAGGGCCCGCTCTGGAAACACCATATATTTT.

This chain joins TRBV30 and TRBJ1-1; D not certain. Germline lookup yields CDR1 GTSNPN and CDR2 SVGIG (reference sequence). With 5 bases removed from V and 4 bases from J, the gap between germline ends came to 17 bases. This CDR3 is 14 amino acids long. The CDR3 DNA reads as TGTGCCTGGGATTTGGGGAACCAGATCACTGAAGCTTTCTTT. Translated, it gives CAWDLGNQITEAFF.

V gene TRBV18 combines with J gene TRBJ1-1, with D possibly matching TRBD1 (6 bases). Trimming stripped 1 base from V and 2 bases from J, with 11 bases between. CDR1 is KGHSH, CDR2 LQKENI, per germline. This CDR3 region has 15 residues. The CDR3 bases are TGTGCCAGCTCACCACAACGGACAGTAAACACTGAAGCTTTCTTT. Encoded protein: CASSPQRTVNTEAFF.

The chain links TRBV19 to TRBJ2-5; TRBD1 matches 8 bases. V lost 7 bases to trimming and J lost 3 bases; unmatched junction nucleotides: 10. The length of the CDR3 is 15 residues. Germline V gives CDR1 LNHDA, CDR2 SQIVND (reference sequence). CDR3 in amino acids: CASTVGRGQEETQYF. The CDR3 nucleotides are TGTGCCAGTACGGTAGGCAGGGGGCAAGAAGAGACCCAGTACTTC.

This clone was recorded only once. The CDR3 nucleotides are TGTGCCAGCAGTCTTGGGACAGACAATCAGCCCCAGCATTTT. Translated: CASSLGTDNQPQHF. The V call is TRBV25-1, the J call TRBJ1-5, with 7 bases that match TRBD1. J was trimmed by 3 bases and V by 5 bases; bases with no gene match: 4. The CDR3 consists of 14 residues. The germline V gene encodes CDR1 MGHDK and CDR2 SYGVNS.

The chain employs TRBV25-1 and TRBJ1-2, with D maybe TRBD1 (6 bases). Trimming took 8 bases from V and 2 from J, leaving 21 bases between them. The CDR3 is made up of 16 amino acids. Looked up from germline, CDR1 is MGHDK and CDR2 is SYGVNS. The CDR3 loop is CASPHPQGRANYGYTF. The CDR3 DNA follows: TGTGCCAGCCCTCACCCACAGGGAAGAGCGAACTATGGCTACACCTTC.

This rearrangement joins TRBV7-9 to TRBJ1-4; tentatively, D is TRBD1 (6 bases). Trimming stripped 7 bases from V and 6 bases from J, with 24 bases between. Per the germline V gene, CDR1 is SEHNR and CDR2 is FQNEAQ (reference sequence). CDR3 length: 17 amino acids. This CDR3 is CASNPEQGGGFDEKLFF. The CDR3 DNA reads as TGTGCCAGCAACCCTGAACAGGGAGGGGGATTTGATGAAAAACTGTTTTTT.

In nucleotides, the CDR3 is TGCAGCGTACACCGGGGGGATACGCAGTATTTT. It yields the protein CSVHRGDTQYF. The genes are TRBV29-1 and TRBJ2-3, with D possibly matching TRBD2 (6 bases). The CDR3 is 11 residues long. Germline loops: CDR1 SQVTM, CDR2 ANQGSEA. V was shortened by 6 bases and J by 6 bases, with 10 bases between the two germline ends.

The chain uses TRBV28 and TRBJ1-1, with 9 positions matching TRBD1. V lost 3 bases to trimming and J lost 5 bases; unmatched junction nucleotides: 7. The CDR3 length is 15 residues. Germline values: CDR1 MDHEN, CDR2 SYDVKM. CDR3 in DNA: TGTGCCAGCAGTTTGACGGGACAGGGCATAACTGAAGCTTTCTTT. It encodes CASSLTGQGITEAFF.

The J gene is TRBJ1-1, the V gene TRBV5-1, with TRBD1 matching 9 bases. The junction had 10 bases not matched to a gene; V was cut back by 5 bases and J by 5 bases. CDR1 and CDR2 from the germline V gene are SGHRS and YFSETQ. CDR3 length equals 15 residues. In nucleotides, the CDR3 is TGCGCCAGCAGATTACAGGGGGCGGTTGGAACTGAAGCTTTCTTT. Translating it yields CASRLQGAVGTEAFF. Based on the CDR3 plus reference TRBV5-1 and TRBJ1-1, the full variable domain is KAGVTQTPRYLIKTRGQQVTLSCSPISGHRSVSWYQQTPGQGLQFLFEYFSETQRNKGNFPGRFSGRQFSNSRSEMNVSTLELGDSALYLCASRLQGAVGTEAFFGQGTRLTVV.

The V gene is TRBV4-1, the J gene TRBJ1-2, with 10 bases fitting TRBD1. Germline V gives CDR1 MGHRA, CDR2 YSYEKL. The CDR3 runs 18 residues. The V segment lost 0 bases and the J segment 2 bases; nucleotides outside the gene matches: 9. CDR3 in DNA: TGCGCCAGCAGCCAAGATCCGGACAGGGGGAGAGGGAACTATGGCTACACCTTC. It codes for CASSQDPDRGRGNYGYTF.

V gene TRBV7-8 combines with J gene TRBJ1-1, with D unclear. The length of the CDR3 is 15 residues. V was shortened by 7 bases and J by 1 base, with 16 bases between the two germline ends. Germline CDR1 and CDR2: SGHVS and FQNEAQ. The CDR3 DNA reads TGTGCCAGCACCCCGAGCGGTTTACAGAACACTGAAGCTTTCTTT. Translating gives CASTPSGLQNTEAFF. The full variable domain, rest sourced from reference TRBV7-8 and TRBJ1-1, is GAGVSQSPRYKVAKRGQDVALRCDPISGHVSLFWYQQALGQGPEFLTYFQNEAQLDKSGLPSDRFFAERPEGSVSTLKIQRTQQEDSAVYLCASTPSGLQNTEAFFGQGTRLTVV.

The gene calls are TRBV2 and TRBJ2-7; TRBD1 matches 7 bases. CDR1 is SNHLY and CDR2 is FYNNEI in the germline V gene. The V and J ends lost 7 bases and 4 bases, in that order; junction bases with no gene match: 7. The CDR3 runs to 13 residues. The CDR3 here is CASTRDSAYEQYF. The CDR3 region has the DNA TGTGCCAGCACCCGGGACAGTGCATACGAGCAGTACTTC.